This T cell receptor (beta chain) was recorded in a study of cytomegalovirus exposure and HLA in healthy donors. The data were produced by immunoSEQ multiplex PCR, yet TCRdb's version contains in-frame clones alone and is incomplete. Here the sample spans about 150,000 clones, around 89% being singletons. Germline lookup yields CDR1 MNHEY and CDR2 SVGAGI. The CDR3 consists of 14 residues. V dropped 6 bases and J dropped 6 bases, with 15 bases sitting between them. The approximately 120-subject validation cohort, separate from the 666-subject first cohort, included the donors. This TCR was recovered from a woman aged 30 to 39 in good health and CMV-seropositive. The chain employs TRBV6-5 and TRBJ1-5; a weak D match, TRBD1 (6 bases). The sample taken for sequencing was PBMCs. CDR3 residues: CASRGQGYIQPQHF. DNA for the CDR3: TGTGCCAGCAGAGGTCAGGGGTACATTCAGCCCCAGCATTTT.